This TCR beta chain was identified during a study of T cells in Graves' hyperthyroidism and ophthalmopathy. For the study at large: Any treatment followed the collection of peripheral blood at initial diagnosis.

This clonotype showed up many times. Authors of the study amplified TCR beta CDR3 regions from RNA transcripts. The TCR CDR3 first-round RT-PCR relied on the HTBI primer set. A single record per CDR3 protein comes from TCRdb applying MiXCR to the multiplex PCR reads. The table includes about 320,000 distinct CDR3 sequences, 16% detected once. Germline-derived CDR1 and CDR2 are SGHAT and FQDESV (reference sequence). V lost 5 bases, J lost 10 bases, and 15 bases lay in between. This CDR3 comprises 13 residues. V is TRBV11-1 and J is TRBJ2-1, with TRBD1 as a possible D gene (6 bases). Sequences were obtained from blood. The clonotype was recovered from a man aged 25-40 years with Graves' hyperthyroidism. CDR3 protein: CASSLQGWGEQFF. DNA for the CDR3: TGTGCCAGCAGCCTACAGGGCTGGGGGGAGCAGTTCTTC.